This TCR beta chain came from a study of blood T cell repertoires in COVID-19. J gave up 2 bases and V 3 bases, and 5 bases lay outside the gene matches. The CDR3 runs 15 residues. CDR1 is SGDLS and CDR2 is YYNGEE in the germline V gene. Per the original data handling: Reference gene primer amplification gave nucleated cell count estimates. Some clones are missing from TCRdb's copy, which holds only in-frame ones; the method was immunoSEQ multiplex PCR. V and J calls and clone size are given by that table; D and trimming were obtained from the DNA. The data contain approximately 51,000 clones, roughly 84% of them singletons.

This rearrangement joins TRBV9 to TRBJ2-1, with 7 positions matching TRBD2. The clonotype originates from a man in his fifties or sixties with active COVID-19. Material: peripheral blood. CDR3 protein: CASSASSGPYNEQFF. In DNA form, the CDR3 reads TGTGCCAGCAGCGCCAGTAGCGGGCCCTACAATGAGCAGTTCTTC.